The text below deals with one T cell receptor beta chain. Sequencing used immunoSEQ multiplex PCR; TCRdb keeps in-frame clones, though not all of them. The sample lists approximately 240,000 clones, approximately 86% occurring once. The V gene lost 4 bases and the J gene lost 2 bases, with 11 bases spanning the gap. Germline V lookup: CDR1 LGHDT, CDR2 YNNKEL (reference sequence). This CDR3 spans 15 amino acids. This specimen comes from a study of blood T cell repertoires in COVID-19. Study details: PBMCs, B-cell-depleted T cells, or T cells were the source of the cDNA or gDNA that made up the material.

Participants' own reports of clinical history determined their cohort assignment. The chain joins TRBV3-1 (or the pseudogene TRBV3-2) to TRBJ2-2; D is uncertain. This receptor was obtained from a woman aged 30 to 39 with acute COVID-19. Sequencing was carried out using PBMCs or T cells enriched from blood (not recorded which). The CDR3 sequence: CASSLREFNTGELFF. Written as DNA, the CDR3 is TGTGCCAGCAGCCTTCGAGAGTTTAACACCGGGGAGCTGTTTTTT.